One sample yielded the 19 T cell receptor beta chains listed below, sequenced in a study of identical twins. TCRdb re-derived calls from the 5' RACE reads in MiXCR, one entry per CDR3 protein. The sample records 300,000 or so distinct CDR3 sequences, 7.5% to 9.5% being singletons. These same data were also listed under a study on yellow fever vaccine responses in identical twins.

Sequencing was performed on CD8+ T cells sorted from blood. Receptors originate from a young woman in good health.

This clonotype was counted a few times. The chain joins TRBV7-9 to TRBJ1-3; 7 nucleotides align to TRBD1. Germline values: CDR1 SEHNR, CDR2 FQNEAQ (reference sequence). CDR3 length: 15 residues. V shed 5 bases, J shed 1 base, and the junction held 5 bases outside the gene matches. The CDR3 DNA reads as TGTGCCAGCAGCAAGACAGGGATATCTGGAAACACCATATATTTT. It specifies CASSKTGISGNTIYF. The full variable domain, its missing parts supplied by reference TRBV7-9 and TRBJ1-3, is DTGVSQNPRHKITKRGQNVTFRCDPISEHNRLYWYRQTLGQGPEFLTYFQNEAQLEKSRLLSDRFSAERPKGSFSTLEIQRTEQGDSAMYLCASSKTGISGNTIYFGEGSWLTVV.

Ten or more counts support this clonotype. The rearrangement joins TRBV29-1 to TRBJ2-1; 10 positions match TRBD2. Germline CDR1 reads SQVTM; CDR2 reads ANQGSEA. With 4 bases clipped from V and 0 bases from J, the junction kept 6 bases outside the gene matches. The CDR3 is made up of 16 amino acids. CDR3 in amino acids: CSVVGTSESSYNEQFF. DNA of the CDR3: TGCAGCGTTGTCGGGACTAGCGAGAGCTCCTACAATGAGCAGTTCTTC.

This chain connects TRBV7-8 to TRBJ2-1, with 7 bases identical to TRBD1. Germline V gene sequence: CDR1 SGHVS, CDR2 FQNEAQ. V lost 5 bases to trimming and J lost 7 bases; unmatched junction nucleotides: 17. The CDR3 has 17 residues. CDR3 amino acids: CASSTRPGTAPLNEQFF. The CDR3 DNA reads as TGTGCCAGCAGCACACGACCCGGGACAGCTCCTTTAAATGAGCAGTTCTTC. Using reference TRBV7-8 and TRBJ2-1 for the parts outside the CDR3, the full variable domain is GAGVSQSPRYKVAKRGQDVALRCDPISGHVSLFWYQQALGQGPEFLTYFQNEAQLDKSGLPSDRFFAERPEGSVSTLKIQRTQQEDSAVYLCASSTRPGTAPLNEQFFGPGTRLTVL.

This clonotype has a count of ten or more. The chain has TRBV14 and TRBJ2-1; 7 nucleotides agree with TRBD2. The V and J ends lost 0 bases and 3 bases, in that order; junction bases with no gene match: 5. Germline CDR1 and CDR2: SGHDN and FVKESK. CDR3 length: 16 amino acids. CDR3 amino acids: CASSQDRGVYYNEQFF. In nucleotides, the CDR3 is TGTGCCAGCAGCCAAGACCGGGGGGTCTACTACAATGAGCAGTTCTTC.

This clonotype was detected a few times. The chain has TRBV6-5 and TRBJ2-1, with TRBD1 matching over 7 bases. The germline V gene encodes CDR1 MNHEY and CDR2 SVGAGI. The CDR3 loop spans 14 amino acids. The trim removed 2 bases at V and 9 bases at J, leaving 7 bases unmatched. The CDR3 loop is CASSYDRERGEQFF. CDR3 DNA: TGTGCCAGCAGTTACGACAGGGAGAGAGGTGAGCAGTTCTTC.

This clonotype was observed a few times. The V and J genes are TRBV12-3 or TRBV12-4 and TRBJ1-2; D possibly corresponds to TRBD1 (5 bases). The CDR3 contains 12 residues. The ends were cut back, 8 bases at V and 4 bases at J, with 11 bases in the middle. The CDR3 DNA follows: TGTGCCAGCGACGGACACCTCTATGGCTACACCTTC. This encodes CASDGHLYGYTF.

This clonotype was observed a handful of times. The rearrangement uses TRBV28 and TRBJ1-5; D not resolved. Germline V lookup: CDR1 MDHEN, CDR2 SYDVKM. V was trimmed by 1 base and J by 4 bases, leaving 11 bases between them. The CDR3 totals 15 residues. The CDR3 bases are TGTGCCAGCAGTTTATCGAGGGTCCTAAATCAGCCCCAGCATTTT. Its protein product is CASSLSRVLNQPQHF.

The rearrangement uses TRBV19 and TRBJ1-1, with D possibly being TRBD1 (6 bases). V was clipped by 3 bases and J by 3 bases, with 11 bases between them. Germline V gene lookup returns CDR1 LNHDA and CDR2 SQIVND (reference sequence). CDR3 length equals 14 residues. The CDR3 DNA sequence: TGTGCCAGTAGTATCTCAGGGGAGTACACTGAAGCTTTCTTT. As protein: CASSISGEYTEAFF.

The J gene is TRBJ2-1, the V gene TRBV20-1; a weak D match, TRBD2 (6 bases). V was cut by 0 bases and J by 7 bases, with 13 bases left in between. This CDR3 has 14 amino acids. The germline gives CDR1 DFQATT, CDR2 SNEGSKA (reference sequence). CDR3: CSARDSGEPNEQFF. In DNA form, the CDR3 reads TGCAGTGCTAGAGATTCGGGGGAGCCGAATGAGCAGTTCTTC.

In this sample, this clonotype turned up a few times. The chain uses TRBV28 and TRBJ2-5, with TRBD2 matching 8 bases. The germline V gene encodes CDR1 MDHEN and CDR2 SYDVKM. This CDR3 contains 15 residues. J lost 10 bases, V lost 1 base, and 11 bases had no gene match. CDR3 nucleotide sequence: TGTGCCAGCAGTTTATTAGTCACCCGGGGGGGAAACCAGTACTTC. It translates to CASSLLVTRGGNQYF.

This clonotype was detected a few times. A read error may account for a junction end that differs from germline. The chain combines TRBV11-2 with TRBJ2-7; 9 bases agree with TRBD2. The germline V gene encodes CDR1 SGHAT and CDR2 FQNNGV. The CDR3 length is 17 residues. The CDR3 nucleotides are TGTGCCAGCAGCCTAGACTCTAGCGGGGTAACCTCCTACGAGCAGTACTTC. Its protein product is CASSLDSSGVTSYEQYF.

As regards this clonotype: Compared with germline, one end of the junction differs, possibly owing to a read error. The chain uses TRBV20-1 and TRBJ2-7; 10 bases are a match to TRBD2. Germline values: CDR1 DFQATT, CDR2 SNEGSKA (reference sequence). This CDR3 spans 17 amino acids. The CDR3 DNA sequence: TGCTGTGCTAGAGTGGTCCAGCGGGAGGGCCTTTCCTACGAGCAGTACTTC. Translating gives CCARVVQREGLSYEQYF.

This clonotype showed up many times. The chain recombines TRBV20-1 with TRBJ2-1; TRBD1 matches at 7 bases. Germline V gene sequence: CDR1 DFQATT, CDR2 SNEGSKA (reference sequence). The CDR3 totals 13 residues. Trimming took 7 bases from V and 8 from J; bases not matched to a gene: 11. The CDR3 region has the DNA TGCAGTGTACTATTTGACAGGGCATATGAGCAGTTCTTC. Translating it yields CSVLFDRAYEQFF.

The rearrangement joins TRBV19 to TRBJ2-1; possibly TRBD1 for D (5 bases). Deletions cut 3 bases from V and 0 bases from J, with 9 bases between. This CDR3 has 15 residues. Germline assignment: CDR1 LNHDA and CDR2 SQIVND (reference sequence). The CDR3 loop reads CASSMIRDSYNEQFF. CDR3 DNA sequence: TGTGCCAGTAGTATGATCAGGGACTCCTACAATGAGCAGTTCTTC.

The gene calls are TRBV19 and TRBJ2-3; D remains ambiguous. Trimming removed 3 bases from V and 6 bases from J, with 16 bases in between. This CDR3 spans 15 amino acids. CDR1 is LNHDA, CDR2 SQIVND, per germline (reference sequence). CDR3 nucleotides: TGTGCCAGTAGTATCCACGGCAACCCTGCCGATACGCAGTATTTT. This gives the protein CASSIHGNPADTQYF.

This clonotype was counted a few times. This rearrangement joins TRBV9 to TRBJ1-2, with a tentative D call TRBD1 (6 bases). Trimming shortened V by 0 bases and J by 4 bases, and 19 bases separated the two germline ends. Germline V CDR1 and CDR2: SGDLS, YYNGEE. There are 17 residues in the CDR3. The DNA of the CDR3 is TGTGCCAGCAGCGTAGTTACTACAGGGAGAAGACCCTATGGCTACACCTTC. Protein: CASSVVTTGRRPYGYTF.

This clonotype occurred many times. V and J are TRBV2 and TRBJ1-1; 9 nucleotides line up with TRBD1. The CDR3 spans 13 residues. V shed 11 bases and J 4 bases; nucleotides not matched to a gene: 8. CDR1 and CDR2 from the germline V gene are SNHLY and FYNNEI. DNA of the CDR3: TGTGCCTGTCCGGGACAGGGATCCACTGAAGCTTTCTTT. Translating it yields CACPGQGSTEAFF.

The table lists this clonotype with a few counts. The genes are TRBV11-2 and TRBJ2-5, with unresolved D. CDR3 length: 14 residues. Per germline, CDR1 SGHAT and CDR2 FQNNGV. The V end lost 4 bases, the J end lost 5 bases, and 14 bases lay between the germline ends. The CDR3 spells CASSSAPYTETQYF. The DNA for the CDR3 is TGTGCCAGCAGCTCCGCGCCATATACGGAGACCCAGTACTTC.

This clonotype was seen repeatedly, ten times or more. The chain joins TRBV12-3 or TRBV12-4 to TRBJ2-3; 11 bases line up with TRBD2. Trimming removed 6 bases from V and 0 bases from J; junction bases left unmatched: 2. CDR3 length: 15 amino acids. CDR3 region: CASSRTSGSTDTQYF. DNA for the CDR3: TGTGCCAGCAGCAGGACTAGCGGGAGCACAGATACGCAGTATTTT.